Shown below are 17 T cell receptor beta chains from a single sample sequenced in a study of T cell repertoires in cytomegalovirus infection. TCRdb reprocessed the reads with MiXCR, giving one entry per CDR3 protein. The repertoire holds 570,000 or so distinct CDR3 sequences, with over 35% as singletons. No antigen has been identified for these receptors. Material: cultured PBMCs, obtained from culture after CMV antigen stimulation. The receptors were gathered from a human donor in good health (CMV status not recorded). Some clones in this sample may be carry-over from other donors' samples.

The rearrangement uses TRBV15 and TRBJ1-5, with D unclear. Germline V gives CDR1 LNHNV, CDR2 YYDKDF (reference sequence). The CDR3 has 13 amino acids. V lost 3 bases and J 7 bases, leaving 10 bases between the germline ends. DNA of the CDR3: TGTGCCACCAGCAGTGGGGTTAGGCAGCCCCAGCATTTT. Its protein product is CATSSGVRQPQHF.

This clonotype was recorded at least ten times. This chain connects TRBV7-2 to TRBJ2-1; 16 bases line up with TRBD2. Germline CDR1 SGHTA, CDR2 FQGNSA. The CDR3 contains 21 residues. Germline trimming cut 5 bases from V and 4 bases from J; bases unmatched to any gene: 17. CDR3 residues: CASSRPTGTSGGGLQYNEQFF. CDR3 nucleotide sequence: TGTGCCAGCAGCCGACCGACCGGGACTAGCGGGGGGGGGCTCCAATACAATGAGCAGTTCTTC. The variable domain in full, completed from reference TRBV7-2 and TRBJ2-1, reads GAGVSQSPSNKVTEKGKDVELRCDPISGHTALYWYRQSLGQGLEFLIYFQGNSAPDKSGLPSDRFSAERTGGSVSTLTIQRTQQEDSAVYLCASSRPTGTSGGGLQYNEQFFGPGTRLTVL.

V and J are TRBV20-1 and TRBJ2-7; 12 positions agree with TRBD2. Germline values: CDR1 DFQATT, CDR2 SNEGSKA (reference sequence). V lost 4 bases to trimming and J lost 5 bases; unmatched junction nucleotides: 6. This CDR3 spans 14 amino acids. The DNA for the CDR3 is TGCAGTGCTACGTGGACTAGCGGGAAGAACGAGCAGTACTTC. This translates into CSATWTSGKNEQYF.

This clonotype was picked up a small number of times. The chain joins TRBV7-2 to TRBJ2-7; D might be TRBD2 (5 bases). V was trimmed by 5 bases and J by 1 base, leaving 12 bases between them. Germline CDR1 is SGHTA and CDR2 is FQGNSA. This CDR3 region has 14 residues. The CDR3 loop is CASSAVGGSYEQYF. CDR3 DNA: TGTGCCAGCAGCGCGGTGGGCGGGTCCTACGAGCAGTACTTC.

This clonotype was seen only a few times. The V gene is TRBV7-8, the J gene TRBJ2-5; 7 nucleotides match TRBD1. Germline loops: CDR1 SGHVS, CDR2 FQNEAQ. V trimming: 1 base; J trimming: 3 bases; junction bases outside the gene matches: 14. The CDR3 covers 18 residues. The CDR3 sequence: CASSLVALVGTEEETQYF. The CDR3 DNA is TGTGCCAGCAGCTTAGTTGCCTTGGTGGGGACAGAAGAAGAGACCCAGTACTTC.

The chain employs TRBV7-9 and TRBJ1-1; D remains ambiguous. In germline, CDR1 is SEHNR, CDR2 FQNEAQ (reference sequence). The CDR3 covers 15 residues. The V and J ends lost 1 base and 1 base respectively, with 10 bases between them. CDR3 sequence: CASSLVGSRNTEAFF. The DNA of the CDR3 is TGTGCCAGCAGCTTAGTCGGGAGTAGGAACACTGAAGCTTTCTTT.

This clonotype was seen a handful of times. This CDR3 reads CASRPDREYQPQHF. The CDR3 DNA reads TGTGCCAGTAGGCCTGACAGGGAGTATCAGCCCCAGCATTTT. The chain employs TRBV19 and TRBJ1-5; 7 bases map to TRBD1. CDR1 is LNHDA and CDR2 is SQIVND in the germline V gene (reference sequence). Losses at the gene ends were 6 bases for V and 5 bases for J; bases not matched to a gene: 7. The CDR3 length is 14 residues.

The chain is built from TRBV7-8 and TRBJ2-1, with D perhaps matching TRBD1 or TRBD2 (5 bases each). This CDR3 has 12 amino acids. Trimming removed 5 bases at V and 15 bases at J, with 17 bases between. CDR1 SGHVS and CDR2 FQNEAQ come from the germline V gene. CDR3: CASSAQRGGVFF. The DNA of the CDR3 is TGTGCCAGCAGCGCACAGAGGGGCGGAGTGTTCTTC.

This clonotype turned up a few times. The chain has TRBV19 and TRBJ2-3, with TRBD2 matching over 10 bases. After removal of 5 bases from V and 4 bases from J, the junction contained 9 bases not matched to a gene. CDR3 size: 16 residues. Germline V gene lookup returns CDR1 LNHDA and CDR2 SQIVND (reference sequence). CDR3 nucleotide sequence: TGTGCCAGTAGTTTCCCGGGACTAGCGAATGCAGATACGCAGTATTTT. It translates to CASSFPGLANADTQYF. Supplemented by reference TRBV19 and TRBJ2-3, the full variable domain reads DGGITQSPKYLFRKEGQNVTLSCEQNLNHDAMYWYRQDPGQGLRLIYYSQIVNDFQKGDIAEGYSVSREKKESFPLTVTSAQKNPTAFYLCASSFPGLANADTQYFGPGTRLTVL.

The chain joins TRBV7-8 to TRBJ2-7, with unresolved D. Trimming shortened V by 4 bases and J by 3 bases, and 13 bases separated the two germline ends. CDR1 and CDR2 (germline): SGHVS, FQNEAQ. CDR3 length: 14 residues. CDR3 region: CASSSEFEDYEQYF. The DNA for the CDR3 is TGTGCCAGCAGCTCCGAATTCGAGGACTACGAGCAGTACTTC.

This clonotype was seen only a few times. The rearrangement links TRBV18 to TRBJ2-3; 11 bases map to TRBD2. Germline V gene data show CDR1 as KGHSH and CDR2 as LQKENI. The ends lost 5 bases at V and 1 base at J; junction bases unmatched: 5. This CDR3 is 16 amino acids long. The CDR3 sequence: CASSSLSGRGTDTQYF. The CDR3 DNA reads as TGTGCCAGCTCATCACTTAGCGGGAGGGGCACAGATACGCAGTATTTT. Full variable domain (missing parts from reference TRBV18 and TRBJ2-3): NAGVMQNPRHLVRRRGQEARLRCSPMKGHSHVYWYRQLPEEGLKFMVYLQKENIIDESGMPKERFSAEFPKEGPSILRIQQVVRGDSAAYFCASSSLSGRGTDTQYFGPGTRLTVL.

The chain has TRBV20-1 and TRBJ2-7, with D maybe TRBD2 (6 bases). This CDR3 spans 15 amino acids. V was trimmed by 8 bases and J by 0 bases, leaving 20 bases between them. Per germline, CDR1 DFQATT and CDR2 SNEGSKA (reference sequence). This chain's CDR3 is CSLMARLEDSYEQYF. The CDR3 DNA reads as TGCAGTCTAATGGCCCGACTAGAGGACTCCTACGAGCAGTACTTC.

The chain links TRBV6-1 to TRBJ1-1; D remains unclear. Trimming removed 3 bases at V and 0 bases at J, with 8 bases between. Germline V gene data show CDR1 as MNHNS and CDR2 as SASEGT. There are 14 residues in the CDR3. The CDR3 loop is CASSDSQMNTEAFF. The CDR3 DNA reads as TGTGCCAGCAGTGACAGCCAGATGAACACTGAAGCTTTCTTT.

This clonotype was recorded a few times. DNA for the CDR3: TGTGCCAGCAGAACAGGGAGCTCTGGAAACACCATATATTTT. This encodes CASRTGSSGNTIYF. V and J are TRBV12-3 or TRBV12-4 and TRBJ1-3, with TRBD1 as a possible D gene (6 bases). The germline V and J ends were trimmed by 6 bases and 0 bases, with 9 bases remaining between them. The CDR3 runs to 14 residues.

This clonotype was recorded a few times. V usage is TRBV6-2 or TRBV6-3 and J usage is TRBJ2-7, with 9 bases identical to TRBD2. V lost 0 bases and J lost 3; bases outside the gene matches: 6. The germline gives CDR1 MNHEY, CDR2 SVGEGT. CDR3 length equals 16 residues. CDR3 bases: TGTGCCAGCAGTTACTCGGCTAGCGGGGATTTCTACGAGCAGTACTTC. Its translation is CASSYSASGDFYEQYF.

The CDR3 region has the DNA TGTGCCAGCAGTAGCGGGAGGGGTCGGGAGACCCAGTACTTC. Translated, it gives CASSSGRGRETQYF. The rearrangement links TRBV7-6 to TRBJ2-5; 11 nucleotides line up with TRBD2. Germline assignment: CDR1 SGHVS and CDR2 FNYEAQ. The V segment lost 6 bases and the J segment 5 bases; nucleotides outside the gene matches: 5. This CDR3 is 14 amino acids long.

The V and J genes are TRBV20-1 and TRBJ1-3; unclear D gene. The CDR3 is 16 residues long. CDR1 is DFQATT and CDR2 is SNEGSKA in the germline V gene (reference sequence). V was trimmed by 0 bases and J by 4 bases, leaving 16 bases between them. CDR3 coding DNA: TGCAGTGCTAGAGATTTTCTCCGGGAGCTGGGAAACACCATATATTTT. Amino acid sequence: CSARDFLRELGNTIYF.